Each of the 28 T cell receptor beta chains below was sequenced from the same sample in a study of blood T cells in healthy people across ages. A second PCR, run for roughly 7 to 11 cycles, used a sample-barcoded 5' primer plus a J-beta primer mix. TCRdb reprocessed the 5' RACE reads with MiXCR, giving one entry per CDR3 protein. The table lists about 1.1 million distinct CDR3 sequences, 35% to 45% of them singletons. Sequenced material: blood. The receptor source for this set is a man between 18 and 29 years old in good health.

The rearrangement uses TRBV5-6 and TRBJ1-2, with 8 bases that match TRBD1. The CDR3 contains 16 residues. V lost 0 bases to trimming and J lost 2 bases; unmatched junction nucleotides: 6. Germline V gene sequence: CDR1 SGHDT, CDR2 YYEEEE. CDR3 amino acids: CASSLGQGKLNYGYTF. The CDR3 coding sequence is TGTGCCAGCAGCTTGGGACAGGGGAAACTCAACTATGGCTACACCTTC.

This clonotype appeared a single time. One end of the junction is discordant with germline, which a read error may explain. The V and J genes are TRBV4-2 and TRBJ2-3; TRBD1 matches at 9 bases. Per the germline V gene, CDR1 is LGHNA and CDR2 is YNFKEQ. The length of the CDR3 is 17 residues. CDR3 residues: CACSSTRDRVMADTQYF. The CDR3 DNA follows: TGTGCCTGCAGCTCGACCCGGGACAGGGTAATGGCAGATACGCAGTATTTT.

This clonotype was counted only a few times. The chain recombines TRBV7-9 with TRBJ1-2, with 8 bases that match TRBD1. This CDR3 comprises 16 residues. Germline trimming cut 5 bases from V and 8 bases from J; bases unmatched to any gene: 16. Germline lookup yields CDR1 SEHNR and CDR2 FQNEAQ (reference sequence). The CDR3 DNA is TGTGCCAGCAGCACGTCCACGTCGGACAGGGTTTTCGGCTACACCTTC. It specifies CASSTSTSDRVFGYTF.

Regarding this clonotype: Germline is not matched at one junction end, which may reflect a read error. V gene TRBV9 combines with J gene TRBJ2-3; 15 positions match TRBD2. CDR1 SGDLS and CDR2 YYNGEE come from the germline V gene. The CDR3 is 14 residues long. CDR3 amino acids: CSSSPRTSGGVAYF. DNA for the CDR3: TGTTCCAGCAGCCCCCGGACTAGCGGGGGGGTTGCGTATTTT. Filled out from reference TRBV9 and TRBJ2-3, the complete variable domain reads DSGVTQTPKHLITATGQRVTLRCSPRSGDLSVYWYQQSLDQGLQFLIQYYNGEERAKGNILERFSAQQFPDLHSELNLSSLELGDSALYFCSSSPRTSGGVAYFGPGTRLTVL.

As DNA, the CDR3 is TGCGCCAGCAGCGGGGAGCAGAAGACAGATACGCAGTATTTT. Its protein product is CASSGEQKTDTQYF. The chain couples TRBV5-1 to TRBJ2-3, with D perhaps matching TRBD2 (5 bases). The CDR3 sequence is 14 residues long. V lost 4 bases and J 3 bases, leaving 12 bases between the germline ends. Germline V lookup: CDR1 SGHRS, CDR2 YFSETQ.

This clonotype appeared once. The J gene is TRBJ2-3, the V gene TRBV12-3 or TRBV12-4, with a possible D match to TRBD2 (5 bases). V lost 6 bases and J 4 bases, leaving 26 bases between the germline ends. The CDR3 contains 18 residues. This CDR3 reads CASRTTRPGVTSADTQYF. The CDR3 nucleotides read TGTGCCAGCAGAACTACACGACCCGGGGTAACCAGCGCAGATACGCAGTATTTT.

The CDR3 nucleotides read TGTGCCAGCAGCTTAGTAATGGTTCCTGTCGGCGAGCAGTACTTC. Its translation is CASSLVMVPVGEQYF. This chain uses TRBV11-2 with TRBJ2-5, with D hard to call. TRBJ2-7 matches the DNA end more closely, so the J call is doubtful. Germline V CDR1 and CDR2: SGHAT, FQNNGV. This CDR3 spans 15 amino acids.

The genes are TRBV7-2 and TRBJ1-1; 8 bases are a match to TRBD1. From germline, CDR1 is SGHTA and CDR2 FQGNSA. The trim removed 1 base at V and 0 bases at J, leaving 10 bases unmatched. This CDR3 has 18 residues. The CDR3 DNA reads TGTGCCAGCAGCTTAGTAGGGACCAACAGGGGGGTGAACACTGAAGCTTTCTTT. This encodes CASSLVGTNRGVNTEAFF.

The rearrangement joins TRBV20-1 to TRBJ2-3; unclear D gene. Trimming took 7 bases from V and 0 from J, leaving 5 bases between them. The CDR3 sequence is 11 residues long. The germline V gene encodes CDR1 DFQATT and CDR2 SNEGSKA (reference sequence). The chain's CDR3 is CSGFSTDTQYF. The CDR3, as DNA: TGCAGTGGGTTCAGCACAGATACGCAGTATTTT.

This clonotype was found a few times. The chain links TRBV2 to TRBJ2-5; D is unresolved. The CDR3 is 16 amino acids. V shed 6 bases and J shed 2 bases, with 19 bases lying between them. Germline lookup yields CDR1 SNHLY and CDR2 FYNNEI. The CDR3 DNA sequence: TGTGCCAGCAGACCCACCCGAGTGGCAAATCAAGAGACCCAGTACTTC. Its translation: CASRPTRVANQETQYF.

This clonotype was seen only a few times. The chain uses TRBV20-1 and TRBJ2-3; D possibly corresponds to TRBD1 (5 bases). V lost 1 base and J lost 5, with 10 bases in between. There are 13 residues in the CDR3. CDR1 is DFQATT and CDR2 is SNEGSKA in the germline V gene (reference sequence). The CDR3 nucleotides read TGCAGTGCTAGAGCGGGCAGGGTAGATACGCAGTATTTT. The encoded protein is CSARAGRVDTQYF.

Turning to this clonotype: This could be a read error, since a much larger clone is one nucleotide away. The chain couples TRBV7-9 to TRBJ2-1; the D gene could be TRBD1 or TRBD2 (5 bases each). CDR1 is SEHNR and CDR2 is FQNEAQ in the germline V gene (reference sequence). CDR3 length: 15 amino acids. The CDR3 sequence is CASSFRDGTYNEQLF. The CDR3 coding sequence is TGTGCCAGCAGCTTCCGGGACGGAACCTACAATGAGCAGTTATTC.

As to this clonotype: The junction does not match germline at one end; this may be a read error. This sequence joins TRBV6-5 and TRBJ2-4, with no clear D. Germline CDR1 and CDR2: MNHEY and SVGAGI. There are 13 residues in the CDR3. CDR3: CAGSLPAKNIQYF. CDR3 coding DNA: TGTGCCGGCAGCCTTCCTGCCAAAAACATTCAGTACTTC.

This clonotype appeared a few times. The rearrangement links TRBV20-1 to TRBJ2-1; D is tentatively TRBD1 or TRBD2 (5 bases each). Germline lookup yields CDR1 DFQATT and CDR2 SNEGSKA (reference sequence). The CDR3 consists of 14 residues. Trimming took off 6 bases at V and 4 bases at J, with 16 bases between the two ends. CDR3 region: CSASKGTAYNEQFF. The CDR3, as DNA: TGCAGTGCATCCAAAGGGACGGCTTACAATGAGCAGTTCTTC.

This clonotype was recorded only once. This rearrangement joins TRBV3-1 to TRBJ2-1, with TRBD1 matching 7 bases. The J call is in doubt because the DNA end fits TRBJ2-7 better. Germline CDR1 is LGHDT and CDR2 is YNNKEL (reference sequence). The CDR3 is 14 amino acids. CDR3 bases: TGTGCCAGCAGCCAAGATTCAGGGGGCTACGAGCAGTACTTC. Translated: CASSQDSGGYEQYF.

The rearrangement links TRBV12-3 or TRBV12-4 to TRBJ1-2; D is uncertain. This CDR3 has 13 amino acids. V was pared by 2 bases and J by 5 bases, with 9 bases between. CDR3 sequence: CASSLRTSYGYTF. The DNA of the CDR3 is TGTGCCAGCAGTTTACGTACCTCGTATGGCTACACCTTC.

The chain uses TRBV12-3 or TRBV12-4 and TRBJ1-2; 7 bases fit TRBD1. This CDR3 contains 13 residues. Losses at the gene ends were 6 bases for V and 6 bases for J; bases not matched to a gene: 7. Written as DNA, the CDR3 is TGTGCCAGCAGGCCGACAGGGAGTGATGGCTACACCTTC. It encodes CASRPTGSDGYTF.

As for this clonotype: A much bigger clone sits one base away, suggesting this may be a read error. The V call is TRBV5-1, the J call TRBJ2-1; 9 positions match TRBD2. The CDR3 sequence is 16 residues long. The germline V gene has CDR1 SGHRS and CDR2 YFSETQ. The CDR3 nucleotides read TGCGTCAGCAGCTTAAACGCGGGGGGGCTCGACAATGAGCAGTTCTTC. It is translated as CVSSLNAGGLDNEQFF.

This clonotype was picked up a small number of times. V gene TRBV11-2 combines with J gene TRBJ1-4; TRBD1 matches 7 bases. This CDR3 is built from 15 residues. The junction had 7 bases not matched to a gene; V was cut back by 2 bases and J by 7 bases. Germline CDR1 is SGHAT and CDR2 is FQNNGV. CDR3 DNA sequence: TGTGCCAGCAGCTTATCTGCAGGGGGACTTGAAAAACTGTTTTTT. Translation gives CASSLSAGGLEKLFF.

The chain employs TRBV12-3 or TRBV12-4 and TRBJ2-3; TRBD2 matches 7 bases. J gave up 0 bases and V 6 bases, and 6 bases lay outside the gene matches. This CDR3 region has 15 residues. CDR3 in amino acids: CASRLAETSTDTQYF. The CDR3 coding sequence is TGTGCCAGCAGGCTAGCGGAGACCAGCACAGATACGCAGTATTTT.

This clonotype was detected a few times. The chain combines TRBV6-5 with TRBJ1-1; tentatively, D is TRBD1 (6 bases). V was pared by 9 bases and J by 5 bases, with 19 bases between. Germline V gene sequence: CDR1 MNHEY, CDR2 SVGAGI. The CDR3 loop spans 14 amino acids. The CDR3 reads CASWSAGAQTEAFF. The CDR3 nucleotides read TGTGCCAGTTGGTCAGCAGGGGCGCAGACTGAAGCTTTCTTT.

The sample holds a few counts of this clonotype. The gene calls are TRBV6-6 and TRBJ1-1; unclear D gene. Germline V gene data show CDR1 as MNHNY and CDR2 as SVGAGI (reference sequence). This CDR3 has 12 amino acids. Trimming pared 0 bases from V and 11 bases from J, leaving 10 bases between. CDR3 sequence reads: CASSYSTFRAFF. CDR3 in DNA: TGTGCCAGCAGTTACTCGACGTTTAGGGCTTTCTTT.

V and J are TRBV5-1 and TRBJ2-3, with TRBD2 matching over 8 bases. CDR1 SGHRS and CDR2 YFSETQ come from the germline V gene. The ends lost 4 bases at V and 1 base at J; junction bases unmatched: 8. The CDR3 spans 16 residues. This CDR3 reads CASSPSPGGGTDTQYF. CDR3 bases: TGCGCCAGCAGCCCCTCCCCGGGGGGGGGCACAGATACGCAGTATTTT. Drawing the rest from reference TRBV5-1 and TRBJ2-3, the complete variable domain is KAGVTQTPRYLIKTRGQQVTLSCSPISGHRSVSWYQQTPGQGLQFLFEYFSETQRNKGNFPGRFSGRQFSNSRSEMNVSTLELGDSALYLCASSPSPGGGTDTQYFGPGTRLTVL.

In this sample, this clonotype turned up a few times. V gene TRBV7-9 combines with J gene TRBJ2-3, with unresolved D. This CDR3 spans 14 amino acids. Between the trimmed V and J ends, which lost 5 bases and 0 bases, there was a span of 9 bases. CDR1 is SEHNR and CDR2 is FQNEAQ in the germline V gene (reference sequence). CDR3 bases: TGTGCCAGCAGCGAAACGACTAGCACAGATACGCAGTATTTT. This sequence encodes CASSETTSTDTQYF.

V gene TRBV19 combines with J gene TRBJ2-2; D call uncertain. V dropped 3 bases and J dropped 0 bases, with 5 bases sitting between them. Germline V gene sequence: CDR1 LNHDA, CDR2 SQIVND (reference sequence). There are 14 residues in the CDR3. The CDR3 bases are TGTGCCAGTAGTATTGAGTCGAACACCGGGGAGCTGTTTTTT. This codes for CASSIESNTGELFF.

This clonotype was seen only a few times. The chain employs TRBV20-1 and TRBJ1-2; D is unresolved. V lost 0 bases and J lost 4, with 18 bases in between. Per germline, CDR1 DFQATT and CDR2 SNEGSKA (reference sequence). This CDR3 contains 16 residues. The CDR3 loop reads CSARDLEGSLTYGYTF. CDR3 in DNA: TGCAGTGCTAGAGATCTCGAGGGCAGCCTAACCTATGGCTACACCTTC.

This clonotype was recorded only once. Its ends do not fully match the called genes, so a read error is possible. The chain recombines TRBV15 with TRBJ2-3, with D tentatively TRBD2 (5 bases). The CDR3 is made up of 14 amino acids. Germline V gives CDR1 LNHNV, CDR2 YYDKDF (reference sequence). The CDR3 here is CATSISGSTETQYF. As DNA, the CDR3 is TGTGCCACCAGCATATCGGGGTCCACAGAGACGCAGTATTTT. Supplemented by reference TRBV15 and TRBJ2-3, the full variable domain reads DAMVIQNPRYQVTQFGKPVTLSCSQTLNHNVMYWYQQKSSQAPKLLFHYYDKDFNNEADTPDNFQSRRPNTSFCFLDIRSPGLGDTAMYLCATSISGSTETQYFGPGTRLTVL.

In nucleotides, the CDR3 is TGTGCCAGCAGTTTATCGAGGGGGGGCCTGAGAGATACGCAGTATTTT. Residues: CASSLSRGGLRDTQYF. The chain carries TRBV27 and TRBJ2-3; possible D gene TRBD2, 7 bases. Germline V CDR1 and CDR2: MNHEY, SMNVEV (reference sequence). The V and J ends lost 0 bases and 5 bases respectively, with 15 bases between them. The CDR3 covers 16 residues.